This is a list of T cell receptor beta chains from one sample in a study of response to subunit inactivated influenza vaccine. One entry per CDR3 protein, called by TCRdb with MiXCR from the RT-PCR reads. The sample lists 500,000 or so distinct CDR3 sequences, more than 15% occurring once. Sequences were derived from CD4+ T cells sorted from PBMCs, sampled around 25 months after vaccination. The receptors were gathered from a man aged 45-69 years who received an inactivated influenza vaccine. Each CDR3 is given with its conserved first and last residue. D genes are given only for firm matches. Clone size is given for some rows only: seen once, a few or many times, or a class if the clone is expanded.

clone size: many
D gene: TRBD1
J gene: TRBJ1-2
V gene: TRBV12-3/TRBV12-4
CDR3 protein: CASSLYRDRVYGYTF
CDR3 DNA: TGTGCCAGCAGCCTCTACCGGGACAGGGTATATGGCTACACCTTC

clone size: NA
D gene: NA
J gene: TRBJ1-1
V gene: TRBV15
CDR3 protein: CATSRKNRLNTEAFF
CDR3 DNA: TGTGCCACCAGCAGAAAAAACAGGCTGAACACTGAAGCTTTCTTT

clone size: NA
D gene: TRBD2
J gene: TRBJ2-7
V gene: TRBV6-5
CDR3 protein: CASSYSKTSGRAYEQYF
CDR3 DNA: TGTGCCAGCAGTTACTCCAAGACTAGCGGGAGGGCCTACGAGCAGTACTTC

clone size: NA
D gene: TRBD1
J gene: TRBJ2-1
V gene: TRBV20-1
CDR3 protein: CSGQGYYNEQFF
CDR3 DNA: TGCAGTGGACAGGGGTATTACAATGAGCAGTTCTTC

clone size: few
D gene: NA
J gene: TRBJ2-7
V gene: TRBV10-3
CDR3 protein: CAISDREQSYVKQYF
CDR3 DNA: TGTGCCATCAGTGATCGTGAACAGTCCTACGTGAAGCAGTACTTC

clone size: NA
D gene: NA
J gene: TRBJ2-1
V gene: TRBV10-3
CDR3 protein: CAIKGRPLGEQFF
CDR3 DNA: TGTGCCATCAAAGGAAGGCCCTTGGGGGAGCAGTTCTTC

clone size: few
D gene: NA
J gene: TRBJ2-3
V gene: TRBV10-2
CDR3 protein: CASSDPNLENTQYF
CDR3 DNA: TGCGCCAGCAGTGACCCGAACCTAGAGAATACGCAGTATTTT

clone size: few
D gene: NA
J gene: TRBJ2-7
V gene: TRBV12-3/TRBV12-4
CDR3 protein: CASAGPSYEQYF
CDR3 DNA: TGTGCCAGCGCGGGGCCATCCTACGAGCAGTACTTC

clone size: NA
D gene: TRBD1
J gene: TRBJ2-7
V gene: TRBV10-3
CDR3 protein: CAIRGQLGATYEQYF
CDR3 DNA: TGTGCCATCAGGGGACAGTTAGGGGCGACCTACGAGCAGTACTTC

clone size: NA
D gene: TRBD2
J gene: TRBJ2-2
V gene: TRBV5-1
CDR3 protein: CASSHHRTSGRIAYTGELFF
CDR3 DNA: TGCGCCAGCAGCCACCATCGGACTAGCGGGAGGATCGCCTACACCGGGGAGCTGTTTTTT

clone size: NA
D gene: NA
J gene: TRBJ2-1
V gene: TRBV11-2
CDR3 protein: CASSVPSVRDSLHNEQFF
CDR3 DNA: TGTGCCAGCAGCGTGCCCTCGGTCCGGGACTCACTACACAATGAGCAGTTCTTC

clone size: NA
D gene: TRBD2
J gene: TRBJ2-3
V gene: TRBV28
CDR3 protein: CASSRRGGGTDTQYF
CDR3 DNA: TGTGCCAGCAGTCGGCGGGGGGGAGGCACAGATACGCAGTATTTT

clone size: many
D gene: TRBD1
J gene: TRBJ1-2
V gene: TRBV29-1
CDR3 protein: CSVGMGDRVLGGYTF
CDR3 DNA: TGCAGCGTTGGAATGGGGGACAGGGTATTAGGTGGCTACACCTTC

clone size: NA
D gene: NA
J gene: TRBJ2-5
V gene: TRBV5-6
CDR3 protein: CAISPRPLGGISLQETQYF
CDR3 DNA: TGTGCCATCAGCCCACGGCCCCTAGGCGGGATTTCGCTTCAAGAGACCCAGTACTTC

clone size: NA
D gene: NA
J gene: TRBJ2-4
V gene: TRBV28
CDR3 protein: CASSPLGTMIQCF
CDR3 DNA: TGTGCCAGCAGCCCCTTGGGTACAATGATTCAGTGCTTC

clone size: few
D gene: NA
J gene: TRBJ2-1
V gene: TRBV28
CDR3 protein: CASGVGGSSYNEQFF
CDR3 DNA: TGTGCCAGCGGGGTAGGTGGAAGCTCCTACAATGAGCAGTTCTTC

clone size: NA
D gene: TRBD1
J gene: TRBJ1-2
V gene: TRBV10-3
CDR3 protein: CAISEGRGRLGYTF
CDR3 DNA: TGTGCCATCAGTGAAGGCAGGGGGCGTCTTGGCTACACCTTC

clone size: few
D gene: NA
J gene: TRBJ1-2
V gene: TRBV5-5
CDR3 protein: CASSLAPGPNYGYTF
CDR3 DNA: TGTGCCAGCAGCTTGGCCCCAGGGCCTAACTATGGCTACACCTTC

clone size: NA
D gene: NA
J gene: TRBJ2-1
V gene: TRBV7-9
CDR3 protein: CASSRSTGWDEQFF
CDR3 DNA: TGTGCCAGCAGCCGCTCGACAGGTTGGGATGAGCAGTTCTTC

clone size: NA
D gene: NA
J gene: TRBJ1-3
V gene: TRBV11-2
CDR3 protein: CASSFGPSSGNTIYF
CDR3 DNA: TGTGCCAGCAGCTTTGGACCGTCCTCTGGAAACACCATATATTTT

clone size: many
D gene: NA
J gene: TRBJ2-3
V gene: TRBV5-1
CDR3 protein: CASKGADTQYF
CDR3 DNA: TGCGCCAGCAAGGGGGCAGATACGCAGTATTTT

clone size: few
D gene: NA
J gene: TRBJ1-6
V gene: TRBV28
CDR3 protein: CASSFEERGPYNSPLHF
CDR3 DNA: TGTGCCAGCAGTTTCGAAGAGAGGGGCCCCTATAATTCACCCCTCCACTTT

clone size: few
D gene: NA
J gene: TRBJ1-3
V gene: TRBV10-3
CDR3 protein: CAIKGSGNTIYF
CDR3 DNA: TGTGCCATCAAGGGTTCTGGAAACACCATATATTTT

clone size: NA
D gene: TRBD2
J gene: TRBJ2-5
V gene: TRBV20-1
CDR3 protein: CSADSPRGRGKETQYF
CDR3 DNA: TGCAGTGCCGACTCACCTCGTGGGCGGGGGAAAGAGACCCAGTACTTC

clone size: NA
D gene: NA
J gene: TRBJ2-5
V gene: TRBV3-1
CDR3 protein: CASSQDYTKGSQYF
CDR3 DNA: TGTGCCAGCAGCCAAGATTATACCAAAGGGTCCCAGTACTTC

clone size: NA
D gene: NA
J gene: TRBJ2-1
V gene: TRBV30
CDR3 protein: CAWDFGTFNEQFF
CDR3 DNA: TGTGCCTGGGACTTCGGGACCTTCAATGAGCAGTTCTTC

clone size: NA
D gene: NA
J gene: TRBJ1-6
V gene: TRBV29-1
CDR3 protein: CSVRISYNSPLHF
CDR3 DNA: TGCAGCGTCAGGATCTCCTATAATTCACCCCTCCACTTT

clone size: NA
D gene: TRBD1
J gene: TRBJ1-6
V gene: TRBV18
CDR3 protein: CASSLEDRSRPLHF
CDR3 DNA: TGTGCCAGCTCACTCGAGGACAGGTCGCGGCCCCTCCACTTT

clone size: few
D gene: NA
J gene: TRBJ2-1
V gene: TRBV5-1
CDR3 protein: CASSLSPARVGNEQFF
CDR3 DNA: TGCGCCAGCAGCTTGAGTCCGGCTAGGGTCGGCAATGAGCAGTTCTTC

clone size: many
D gene: NA
J gene: TRBJ2-2
V gene: TRBV12-3/TRBV12-4
CDR3 protein: CASSFAGSNTGELFF
CDR3 DNA: TGTGCCAGCAGTTTTGCGGGGTCGAACACCGGGGAGCTGTTTTTT

clone size: few
D gene: NA
J gene: TRBJ1-1
V gene: TRBV11-2
CDR3 protein: CASSFTLDTEAFF
CDR3 DNA: TGTGCCAGCAGCTTTACCCTGGACACTGAAGCTTTCTTT

clone size: few
D gene: NA
J gene: TRBJ2-6
V gene: TRBV6-5
CDR3 protein: CASSYKISGANVLTF
CDR3 DNA: TGTGCCAGCAGTTACAAGATCTCTGGGGCCAACGTCCTGACTTTC

clone size: few
D gene: NA
J gene: TRBJ1-3
V gene: TRBV4-2
CDR3 protein: CASSPLDAGGPHGQNTIYF
CDR3 DNA: TGTGCCAGCAGCCCCTTGGACGCTGGAGGCCCCCATGGCCAAAACACCATATATTTT

clone size: NA
D gene: NA
J gene: TRBJ2-7
V gene: TRBV10-3
CDR3 protein: CAAGQGEGEQYF
CDR3 DNA: TGTGCTGCCGGGCAGGGAGAAGGCGAGCAGTACTTC

clone size: few
D gene: NA
J gene: TRBJ2-7
V gene: TRBV29-1
CDR3 protein: CSVLGRGSHEQYF
CDR3 DNA: TGCAGCGTTTTGGGTCGGGGTAGTCACGAGCAGTACTTC

clone size: many
D gene: NA
J gene: TRBJ2-1
V gene: TRBV20-1
CDR3 protein: CSANFNEQFF
CDR3 DNA: TGCAGTGCTAACTTCAATGAGCAGTTCTTC

clone size: few
D gene: TRBD2
J gene: TRBJ2-3
V gene: TRBV23-1
CDR3 protein: CASRTKREGTDTQYF
CDR3 DNA: TGCGCCAGCAGAACTAAGCGGGAGGGGACAGATACGCAGTATTTT

clone size: NA
D gene: TRBD1
J gene: TRBJ1-2
V gene: TRBV4-3
CDR3 protein: CASSERDRGPTIYGYTF
CDR3 DNA: TGCGCCAGCAGCGAAAGGGACAGGGGTCCGACTATCTATGGCTACACCTTC

clone size: NA
D gene: NA
J gene: TRBJ2-3
V gene: TRBV27
CDR3 protein: CASSLSSRGTDTQYF
CDR3 DNA: TGTGCCAGCAGTTTATCGTCTAGGGGCACAGATACGCAGTATTTT

clone size: few
D gene: NA
J gene: TRBJ2-7
V gene: TRBV7-2
CDR3 protein: CASSLVAGSVEQYF
CDR3 DNA: TGTGCCAGCAGCTTAGTTGCCGGGAGTGTCGAGCAGTACTTC

clone size: NA
D gene: TRBD1
J gene: TRBJ2-7
V gene: TRBV15
CDR3 protein: CATSRGIGTGEQYF
CDR3 DNA: TGTGCCACCAGCAGGGGAATTGGGACAGGCGAGCAGTACTTC

clone size: few
D gene: TRBD1
J gene: TRBJ2-2
V gene: TRBV20-1
CDR3 protein: CSARSRWDRAGPGELFF
CDR3 DNA: TGCAGTGCTAGAAGTCGGTGGGACAGGGCAGGCCCCGGGGAGCTGTTTTTT

clone size: many
D gene: TRBD2
J gene: TRBJ2-1
V gene: TRBV5-1
CDR3 protein: CASSPRTSGRASLHEQFF
CDR3 DNA: TGCGCCAGCAGCCCCCGGACTAGCGGGAGGGCCTCCCTCCATGAGCAGTTCTTC

clone size: NA
D gene: NA
J gene: TRBJ2-2
V gene: TRBV12-3/TRBV12-4
CDR3 protein: CACCFGATCNTGELFF
CDR3 DNA: TGTGCCTGCTGTTTTGGGGCGACTTGCAACACCGGGGAGCTGTTTTTT

clone size: NA
D gene: TRBD2
J gene: TRBJ2-5
V gene: TRBV10-3
CDR3 protein: CAISVAGVEETQYF
CDR3 DNA: TGTGCCATCAGTGTAGCGGGAGTGGAGGAGACCCAGTACTTC

clone size: few
D gene: NA
J gene: TRBJ1-5
V gene: TRBV20-1
CDR3 protein: CSADGRNQPQHF
CDR3 DNA: TGCAGTGCTGATGGGCGCAATCAGCCCCAGCATTTT

clone size: NA
D gene: NA
J gene: TRBJ1-6
V gene: TRBV19
CDR3 protein: CASNPQGSNSPLHF
CDR3 DNA: TGTGCCAGTAACCCACAGGGTTCTAATTCACCCCTCCACTTT

clone size: few
D gene: NA
J gene: TRBJ2-5
V gene: TRBV20-1
CDR3 protein: CSARVPLAVNQETQYF
CDR3 DNA: TGCAGTGCTAGGGTCCCTCTAGCAGTGAACCAAGAGACCCAGTACTTC

clone size: few
D gene: NA
J gene: TRBJ1-1
V gene: TRBV12-3/TRBV12-4
CDR3 protein: CASRTRGKPEAFF
CDR3 DNA: TGTGCCAGCAGGACTCGAGGGAAACCTGAAGCTTTCTTT

clone size: many
D gene: TRBD1
J gene: TRBJ2-1
V gene: TRBV5-1
CDR3 protein: CASSLEGTGVYNEQFF
CDR3 DNA: TGCGCCAGCAGCTTGGAGGGGACAGGGGTCTACAATGAGCAGTTCTTC

clone size: NA
D gene: TRBD1
J gene: TRBJ2-5
V gene: TRBV11-2
CDR3 protein: CASSQPGTAQETQYF
CDR3 DNA: TGTGCCAGCAGCCAGCCGGGGACAGCCCAAGAGACCCAGTACTTC

clone size: many
D gene: NA
J gene: TRBJ2-2
V gene: TRBV5-1
CDR3 protein: CASSLAASGSGELFF
CDR3 DNA: TGCGCCAGCAGCTTGGCGGCTAGTGGATCCGGGGAGCTGTTTTTT

clone size: NA
D gene: NA
J gene: TRBJ2-2
V gene: TRBV9
CDR3 protein: CASSLGFSGELFF
CDR3 DNA: TGTGCCAGCAGCTTGGGCTTCTCCGGGGAGCTGTTTTTT